This T cell receptor beta chain came from a study of CXCR3-negative and CXCR3-positive naive CD8 T cells. Study observations and caveats: Naive cells that were CXCR3-positive had more hydrophobic TRB CDR3s (compared with CXCR3-negative naive cells).

Germline V gives CDR1 SGHTA, CDR2 FQGNSA. The CDR3 loop spans 12 amino acids. TRB cDNA was prepared as libraries by UMI-labeled 5' RACE. TCRdb reanalyzed the 5' RACE reads, giving one entry per CDR3 protein sequence and no DNA. Its listing shows over 55,000 distinct CDR3 sequences. Regarding this clonotype: The antigen is unknown.

Sequencing was performed on naive CXCR3+ CD8+ T cells from blood. Subset described: CD45RO-CCR7+CD27+CD95- naive CD8+ T cells expressing CXCR3 (TNR3+). The TCR was taken from a human donor in good health. Some clones in this sample may be carry-over from other donors' samples. The chain is built from TRBV7-2 and TRBJ1-2. The chain's CDR3 is CASSRSERVYTF.